Detailed here is one TCR beta chain. Antigen: not known. The CDR3 totals 12 residues. Trimming cost V 6 bases and J 4 bases, with 8 bases left between them. Data came from immunoSEQ multiplex PCR; TCRdb stores just in-frame clones and leaves some out. The data contain roughly 86,000 clones, 75% to 90% of them singletons. These data belong to a study of T cell responses to AZD1222 COVID-19 vaccine. The study, taken as a whole, reports: Donors were chiefly white British, with a greater number of females, and clonal diversity was perhaps underestimated. Baseline seropositives among AZD1222 recipients totaled only six. As reported, nearly half of all spike-specific TCRs target variant regions that are unmutated.

Some second doses came at about 4 weeks and others at about 12 weeks; these were pooled. This chain connects TRBV12-3 or TRBV12-4 to TRBJ2-3; no reliable D call. The TCR was taken from an adult who received the AZD1222 COVID-19 vaccine. This specimen consisted of peripheral blood, obtained 28 days after the second AZD1222 dose. The DNA for the CDR3 is TGTGCCAGCAGCCCTTGGCCAGATACGCAGTATTTT. Residues: CASSPWPDTQYF.